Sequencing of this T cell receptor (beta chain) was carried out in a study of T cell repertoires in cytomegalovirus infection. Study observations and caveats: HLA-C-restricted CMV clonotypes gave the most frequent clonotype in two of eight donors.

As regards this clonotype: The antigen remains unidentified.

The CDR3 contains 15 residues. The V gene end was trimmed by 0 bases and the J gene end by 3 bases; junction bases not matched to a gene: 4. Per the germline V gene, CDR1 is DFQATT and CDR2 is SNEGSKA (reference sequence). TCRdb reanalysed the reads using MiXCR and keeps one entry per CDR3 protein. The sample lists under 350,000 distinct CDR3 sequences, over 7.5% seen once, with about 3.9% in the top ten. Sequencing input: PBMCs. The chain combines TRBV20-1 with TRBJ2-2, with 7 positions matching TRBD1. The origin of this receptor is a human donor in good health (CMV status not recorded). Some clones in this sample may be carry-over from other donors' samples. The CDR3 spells CSARDRTGHTGELFF. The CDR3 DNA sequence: TGCAGTGCTAGAGACCGGACAGGTCACACCGGGGAGCTGTTTTTT.